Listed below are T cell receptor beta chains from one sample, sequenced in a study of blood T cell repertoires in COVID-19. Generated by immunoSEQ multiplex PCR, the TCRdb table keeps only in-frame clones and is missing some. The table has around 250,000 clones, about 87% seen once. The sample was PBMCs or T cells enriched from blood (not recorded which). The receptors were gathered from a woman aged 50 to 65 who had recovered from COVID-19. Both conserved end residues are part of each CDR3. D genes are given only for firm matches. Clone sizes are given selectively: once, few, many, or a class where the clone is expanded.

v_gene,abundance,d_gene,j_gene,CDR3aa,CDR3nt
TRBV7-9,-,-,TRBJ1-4,CASSSTTTNEKLFF,TGTGCCAGCAGCTCGACAACAACTAATGAAAAACTGTTTTTT
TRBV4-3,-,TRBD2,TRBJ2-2,CASSQKAGDPWTGELFF,TGCGCCAGCAGCCAAAAAGCGGGAGACCCCTGGACCGGGGAGCTGTTTTTT
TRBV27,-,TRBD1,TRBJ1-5,CASNRGLGQPQHF,TGTGCCAGCAACAGGGGCCTCGGGCAGCCCCAGCATTTT
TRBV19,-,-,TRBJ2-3,CASSMGLATDTQYF,TGTGCCAGTAGTATGGGTCTAGCCACAGATACGCAGTATTTT
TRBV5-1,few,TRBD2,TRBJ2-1,CASSFGTSGINEQFF,TGCGCCAGCAGCTTCGGGACTAGCGGGATAAATGAGCAGTTCTTC
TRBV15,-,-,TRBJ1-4,CATSMGLREKLFF,TGTGCCACCAGCATGGGACTTCGTGAAAAACTGTTTTTT
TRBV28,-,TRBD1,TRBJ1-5,CASRSPDRGRNQPQHF,TGTGCCAGCAGATCCCCGGACAGGGGAAGGAATCAGCCCCAGCATTTT
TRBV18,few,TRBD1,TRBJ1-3,CASSPIRPPRQGASGNTIYF,TGTGCCAGCTCACCAATCAGACCACCTAGACAGGGGGCGTCTGGAAACACCATATATTTT
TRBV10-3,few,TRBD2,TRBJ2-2,CAISRDTSGVPSGELFF,TGTGCCATCAGCCGGGACACTAGCGGGGTACCTTCCGGGGAGCTGTTTTTT
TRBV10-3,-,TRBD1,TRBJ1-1,CAISEWTGPNTEAFF,TGTGCCATCAGCGAATGGACAGGACCGAACACTGAAGCTTTCTTT
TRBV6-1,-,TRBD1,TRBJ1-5,CASSALTGVDNQPQHF,TGTGCCAGCAGTGCCCTGACAGGGGTGGACAATCAGCCCCAGCATTTT
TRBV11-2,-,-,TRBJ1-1,CASSVRGLNTEAFF,TGTGCCAGCAGCGTCAGAGGGCTGAACACTGAAGCTTTCTTT
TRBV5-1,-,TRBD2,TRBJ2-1,CASSPGGESGRNEQFF,TGCGCCAGCAGCCCCGGAGGAGAGAGCGGGAGGAATGAGCAGTTCTTC
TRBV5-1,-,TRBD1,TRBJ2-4,CASSLASRGPNIQYF,TGCGCCAGCAGCTTGGCCTCTAGGGGGCCAAACATTCAGTACTTC